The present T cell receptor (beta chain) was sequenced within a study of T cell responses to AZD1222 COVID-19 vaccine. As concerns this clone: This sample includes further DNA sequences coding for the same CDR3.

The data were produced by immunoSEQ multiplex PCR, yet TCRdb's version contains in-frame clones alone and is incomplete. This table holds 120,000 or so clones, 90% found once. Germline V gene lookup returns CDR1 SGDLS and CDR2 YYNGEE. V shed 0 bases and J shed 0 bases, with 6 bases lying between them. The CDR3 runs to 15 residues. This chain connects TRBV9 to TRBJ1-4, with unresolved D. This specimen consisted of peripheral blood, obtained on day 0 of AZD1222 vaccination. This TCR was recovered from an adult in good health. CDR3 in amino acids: CASSVGGATNEKLFF. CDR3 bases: TGTGCCAGCAGCGTAGGCGGGGCAACTAATGAAAAACTGTTTTTT.